This TCR beta chain was documented in a study of blood T cell repertoires in COVID-19. The wider study: Spain, Italy and the United States supplied samples that represented acute and convalescent COVID-19.

Trimming removed 4 bases from V and 6 bases from J, with 10 bases in between. The CDR3 is 14 residues long. The germline CDR1 and CDR2 sequences are MDHEN and SYDVKM. Original analysis: Reference gene primer amplification in the assay estimated nucleated cell counts. Only in-frame clones appear in the TCRdb table, and some are missing; sequencing was by immunoSEQ multiplex PCR. That table furnishes V, J and clone size, whereas the DNA furnished D and trimming. The sample carries roughly 100,000 clones, around four fifths recorded once. The clonotype originates from a man aged 55 to 70 with active or convalescent COVID-19. Material: peripheral blood. This sequence joins TRBV28 and TRBJ1-6; D gene ambiguous. Here the CDR3 reads CASSSGLTNSPLHF. The CDR3 coding sequence is TGTGCCAGCAGTTCAGGACTGACTAATTCACCCCTCCACTTT. Variable domain in full (rest from reference TRBV28 and TRBJ1-6): DVKVTQSSRYLVKRTGEKVFLECVQDMDHENMFWYRQDPGLGLRLIYFSYDVKMKEKGDIPEGYSVSREKKERFSLILESASTNQTSMYLCASSSGLTNSPLHFGNGTRLTVT.